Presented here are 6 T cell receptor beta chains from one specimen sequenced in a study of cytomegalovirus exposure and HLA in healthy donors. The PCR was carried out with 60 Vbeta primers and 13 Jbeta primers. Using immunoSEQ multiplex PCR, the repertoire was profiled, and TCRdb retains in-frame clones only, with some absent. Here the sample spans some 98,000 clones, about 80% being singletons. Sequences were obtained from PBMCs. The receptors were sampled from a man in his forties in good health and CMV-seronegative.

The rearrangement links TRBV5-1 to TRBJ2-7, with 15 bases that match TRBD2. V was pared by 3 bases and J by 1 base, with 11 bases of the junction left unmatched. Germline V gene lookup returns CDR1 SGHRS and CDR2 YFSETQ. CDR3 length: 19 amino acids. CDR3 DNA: TGCGCCAGCAGCTGGCTACTCTCCGGGACTAGCGGGAGGTCCTACGAGCAGTACTTC. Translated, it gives CASSWLLSGTSGRSYEQYF.

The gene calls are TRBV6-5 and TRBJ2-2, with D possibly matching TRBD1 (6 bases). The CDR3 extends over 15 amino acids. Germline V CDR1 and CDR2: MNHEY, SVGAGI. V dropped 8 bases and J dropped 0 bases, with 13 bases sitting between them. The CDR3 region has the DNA TGTGCCAGCGGCCCATGGGGGCCGAACACCGGGGAGCTGTTTTTT. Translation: CASGPWGPNTGELFF.

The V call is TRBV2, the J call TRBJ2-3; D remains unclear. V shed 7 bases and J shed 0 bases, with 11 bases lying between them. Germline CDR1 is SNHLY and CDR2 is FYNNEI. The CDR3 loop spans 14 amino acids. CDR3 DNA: TGTGCCAGCATCTTTCTCTTAAGCACAGATACGCAGTATTTT. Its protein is CASIFLLSTDTQYF.

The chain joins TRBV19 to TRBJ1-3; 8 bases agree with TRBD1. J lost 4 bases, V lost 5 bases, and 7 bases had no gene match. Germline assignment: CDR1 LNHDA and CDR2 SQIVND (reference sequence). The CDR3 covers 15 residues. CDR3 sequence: CASSFDRGGGNTIYF. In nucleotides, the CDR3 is TGTGCCAGTAGTTTTGACAGGGGAGGAGGAAACACCATATATTTT.

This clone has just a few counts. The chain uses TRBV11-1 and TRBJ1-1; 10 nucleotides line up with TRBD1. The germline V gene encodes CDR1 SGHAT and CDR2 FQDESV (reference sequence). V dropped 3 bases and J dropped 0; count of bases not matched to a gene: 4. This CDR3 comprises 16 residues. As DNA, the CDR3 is TGTGCCAGCAGCTTTACCGGGACAGGGGTGAACACTGAAGCTTTCTTT. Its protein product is CASSFTGTGVNTEAFF.

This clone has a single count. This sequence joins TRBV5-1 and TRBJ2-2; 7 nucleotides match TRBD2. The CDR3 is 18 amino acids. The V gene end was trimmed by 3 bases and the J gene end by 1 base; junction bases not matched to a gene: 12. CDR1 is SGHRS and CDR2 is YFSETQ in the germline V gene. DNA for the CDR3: TGCGCCAGCAGCTCCCTGGTCTCCGCGGGGGTGAACACCGGGGAGCTGTTTTTT. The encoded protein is CASSSLVSAGVNTGELFF. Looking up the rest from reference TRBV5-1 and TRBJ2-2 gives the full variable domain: KAGVTQTPRYLIKTRGQQVTLSCSPISGHRSVSWYQQTPGQGLQFLFEYFSETQRNKGNFPGRFSGRQFSNSRSEMNVSTLELGDSALYLCASSSLVSAGVNTGELFFGEGSRLTVL.